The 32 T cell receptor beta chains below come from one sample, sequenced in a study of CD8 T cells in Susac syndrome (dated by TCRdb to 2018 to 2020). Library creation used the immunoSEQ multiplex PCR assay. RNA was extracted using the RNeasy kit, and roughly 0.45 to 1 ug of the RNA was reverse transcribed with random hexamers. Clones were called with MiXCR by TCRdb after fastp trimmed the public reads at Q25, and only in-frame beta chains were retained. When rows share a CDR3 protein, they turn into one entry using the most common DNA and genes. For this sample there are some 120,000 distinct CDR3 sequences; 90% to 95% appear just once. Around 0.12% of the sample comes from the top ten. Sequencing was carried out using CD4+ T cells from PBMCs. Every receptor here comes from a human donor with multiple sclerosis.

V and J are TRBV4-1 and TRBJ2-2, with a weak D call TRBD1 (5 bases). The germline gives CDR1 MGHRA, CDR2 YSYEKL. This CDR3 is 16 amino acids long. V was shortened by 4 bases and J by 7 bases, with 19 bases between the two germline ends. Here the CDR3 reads CASSRVTGPWGGELFF. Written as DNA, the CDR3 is TGCGCCAGCAGCCGGGTCACAGGACCCTGGGGCGGGGAGCTGTTTTTT.

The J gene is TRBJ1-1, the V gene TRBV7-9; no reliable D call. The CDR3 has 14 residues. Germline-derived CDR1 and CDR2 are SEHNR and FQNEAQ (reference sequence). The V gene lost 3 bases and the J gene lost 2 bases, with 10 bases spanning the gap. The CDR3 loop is CASSFDTFNTEAFF. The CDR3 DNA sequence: TGTGCCAGCAGCTTCGACACCTTTAACACTGAAGCTTTCTTT.

CDR3 nucleotide sequence: TGTGCCAGCAGTGAATTCACAGGGTTCACAGATACGCAGTATTTT. Translating gives CASSEFTGFTDTQYF. The chain is built from TRBV25-1 and TRBJ2-3, with a weak D call TRBD1 (6 bases). With 1 base removed from V and 2 bases from J, the gap between germline ends came to 10 bases. This CDR3 comprises 15 residues. CDR1 is MGHDK, CDR2 SYGVNS, per germline.

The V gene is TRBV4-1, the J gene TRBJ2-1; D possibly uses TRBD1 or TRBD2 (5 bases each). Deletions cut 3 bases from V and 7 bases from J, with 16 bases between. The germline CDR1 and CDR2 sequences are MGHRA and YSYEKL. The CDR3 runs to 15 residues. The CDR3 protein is CASSQMGVGVNEQFF. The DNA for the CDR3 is TGCGCCAGCAGCCAGATGGGGGTTGGGGTAAATGAGCAGTTCTTC.

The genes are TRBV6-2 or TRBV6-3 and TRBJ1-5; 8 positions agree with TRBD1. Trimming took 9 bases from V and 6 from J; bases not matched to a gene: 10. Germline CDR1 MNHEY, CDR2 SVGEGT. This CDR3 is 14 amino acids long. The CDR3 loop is CASDPGGGGQPQHF. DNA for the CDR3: TGTGCCAGTGACCCAGGGGGCGGAGGTCAGCCCCAGCATTTT.

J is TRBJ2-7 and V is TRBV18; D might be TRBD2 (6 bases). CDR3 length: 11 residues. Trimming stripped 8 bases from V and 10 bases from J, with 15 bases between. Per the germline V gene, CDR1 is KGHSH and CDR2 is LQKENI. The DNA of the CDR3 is TGTGCCAGCGAGGACGGAGGGGTACAGTACTTC. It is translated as CASEDGGVQYF. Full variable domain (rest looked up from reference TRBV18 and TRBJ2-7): NAGVMQNPRHLVRRRGQEARLRCSPMKGHSHVYWYRQLPEEGLKFMVYLQKENIIDESGMPKERFSAEFPKEGPSILRIQQVVRGDSAAYFCASEDGGVQYFGPGTRLTVT.

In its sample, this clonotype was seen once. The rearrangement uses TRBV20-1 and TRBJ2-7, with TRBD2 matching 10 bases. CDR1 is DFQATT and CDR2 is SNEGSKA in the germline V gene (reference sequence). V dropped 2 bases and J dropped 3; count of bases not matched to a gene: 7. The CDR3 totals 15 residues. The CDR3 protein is CSARPTSGVFYEQYF. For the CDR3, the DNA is TGCAGTGCTAGACCAACTAGCGGGGTTTTCTACGAGCAGTACTTC.

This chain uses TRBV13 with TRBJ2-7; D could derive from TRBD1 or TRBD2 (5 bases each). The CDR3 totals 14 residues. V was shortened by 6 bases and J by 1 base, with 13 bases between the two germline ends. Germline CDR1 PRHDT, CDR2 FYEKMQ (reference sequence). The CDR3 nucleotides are TGTGCCAGCAGTCGGGGACGCCCTTCCTACGAGCAGTACTTC. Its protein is CASSRGRPSYEQYF.

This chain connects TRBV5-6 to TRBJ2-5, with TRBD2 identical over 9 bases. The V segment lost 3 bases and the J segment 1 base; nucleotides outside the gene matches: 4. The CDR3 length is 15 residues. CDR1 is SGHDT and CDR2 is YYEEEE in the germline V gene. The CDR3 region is CASSWGLAAQETQYF. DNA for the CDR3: TGTGCCAGCAGCTGGGGACTAGCAGCCCAAGAGACCCAGTACTTC.

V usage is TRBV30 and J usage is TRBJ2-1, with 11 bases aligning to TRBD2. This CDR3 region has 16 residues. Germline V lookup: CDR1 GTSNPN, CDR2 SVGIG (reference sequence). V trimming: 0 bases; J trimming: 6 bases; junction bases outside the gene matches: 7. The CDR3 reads CAWSVRLAGGGNEQFF. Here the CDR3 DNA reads TGTGCCTGGAGTGTACGGCTAGCGGGGGGTGGCAATGAGCAGTTCTTC. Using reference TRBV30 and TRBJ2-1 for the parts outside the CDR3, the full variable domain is SQTIHQWPATLVQPVGSPLSLECTVEGTSNPNLYWYRQAAGRGLQLLFYSVGIGQISSEVPQNLSASRPQDRQFILSSKKLLLSDSGFYLCAWSVRLAGGGNEQFFGPGTRLTVL.

CDR3 DNA: TGTGCCAGCGTATTAGCGTCCTACAATGAGCAGTTCTTC. Amino acid sequence: CASVLASYNEQFF. The chain carries TRBV6-6 and TRBJ2-1; a possible D gene is TRBD2 (5 bases). The CDR3 runs 13 residues. The V gene's germline CDR1 is MNHNY and CDR2 SVGAGI (reference sequence). V shed 8 bases and J shed 1 base, with 9 bases lying between them.

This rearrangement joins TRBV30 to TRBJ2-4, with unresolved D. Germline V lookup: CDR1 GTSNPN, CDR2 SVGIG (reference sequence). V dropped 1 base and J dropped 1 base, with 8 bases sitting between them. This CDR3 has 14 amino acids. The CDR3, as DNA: TGTGCCTGGAGTGGGGTGAATGCCAAAAACATTCAGTACTTC. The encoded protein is CAWSGVNAKNIQYF.

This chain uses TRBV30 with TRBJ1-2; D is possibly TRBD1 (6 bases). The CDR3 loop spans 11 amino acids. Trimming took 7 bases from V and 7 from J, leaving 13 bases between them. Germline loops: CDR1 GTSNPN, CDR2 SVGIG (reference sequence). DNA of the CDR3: TGTGCCTCGGGAGGGGGGGTTGGCTACACCTTC. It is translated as CASGGGVGYTF.

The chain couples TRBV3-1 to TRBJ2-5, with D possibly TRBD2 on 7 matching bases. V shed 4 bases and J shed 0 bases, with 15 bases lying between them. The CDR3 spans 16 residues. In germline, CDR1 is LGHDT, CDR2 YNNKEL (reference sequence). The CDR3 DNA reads TGTGCCAGCAGCCCCGGGTCGGGGGGCAACCAAGAGACCCAGTACTTC. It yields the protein CASSPGSGGNQETQYF.

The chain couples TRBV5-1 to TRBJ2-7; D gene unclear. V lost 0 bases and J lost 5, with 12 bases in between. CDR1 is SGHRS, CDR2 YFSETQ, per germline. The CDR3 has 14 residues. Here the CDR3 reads CASSLGRRGHEQYF. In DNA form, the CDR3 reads TGCGCCAGCAGCTTGGGGCGTCGAGGACACGAGCAGTACTTC.

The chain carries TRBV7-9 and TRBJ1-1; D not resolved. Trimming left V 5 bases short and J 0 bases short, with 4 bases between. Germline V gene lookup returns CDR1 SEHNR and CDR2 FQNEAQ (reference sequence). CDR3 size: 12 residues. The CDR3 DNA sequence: TGTGCCAGCAGCGCGATGAACACTGAAGCTTTCTTT. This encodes CASSAMNTEAFF.

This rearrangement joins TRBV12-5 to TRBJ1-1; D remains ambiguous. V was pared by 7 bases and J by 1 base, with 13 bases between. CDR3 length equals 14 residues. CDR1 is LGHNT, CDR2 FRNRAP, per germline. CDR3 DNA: TGTGCTAGTGACCCGTCCGGTCGGAACACTGAAGCTTTCTTT. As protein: CASDPSGRNTEAFF.

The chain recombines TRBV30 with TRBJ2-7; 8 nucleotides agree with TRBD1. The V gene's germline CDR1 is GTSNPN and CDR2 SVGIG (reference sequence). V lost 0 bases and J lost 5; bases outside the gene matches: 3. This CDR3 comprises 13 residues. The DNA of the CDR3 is TGTGCCTGGAGTGTGCGGACAGGGCACGAGCAGTACTTC. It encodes CAWSVRTGHEQYF.

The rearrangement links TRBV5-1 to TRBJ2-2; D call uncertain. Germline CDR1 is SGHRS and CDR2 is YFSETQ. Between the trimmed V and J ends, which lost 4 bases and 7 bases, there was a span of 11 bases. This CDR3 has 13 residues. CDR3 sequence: CASSLQESGELFF. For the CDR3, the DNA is TGCGCCAGCAGCCTCCAGGAGAGCGGGGAGCTGTTTTTT.

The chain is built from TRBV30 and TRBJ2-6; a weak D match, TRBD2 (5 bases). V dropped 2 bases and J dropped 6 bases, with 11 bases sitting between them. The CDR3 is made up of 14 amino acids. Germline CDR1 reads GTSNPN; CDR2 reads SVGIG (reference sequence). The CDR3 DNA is TGTGCCTGGAGTCGGGAAGGAGAGGCCAACGTCCTGACTTTC. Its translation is CAWSREGEANVLTF. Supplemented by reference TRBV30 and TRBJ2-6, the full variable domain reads SQTIHQWPATLVQPVGSPLSLECTVEGTSNPNLYWYRQAAGRGLQLLFYSVGIGQISSEVPQNLSASRPQDRQFILSSKKLLLSDSGFYLCAWSREGEANVLTFGAGSRLTVL.

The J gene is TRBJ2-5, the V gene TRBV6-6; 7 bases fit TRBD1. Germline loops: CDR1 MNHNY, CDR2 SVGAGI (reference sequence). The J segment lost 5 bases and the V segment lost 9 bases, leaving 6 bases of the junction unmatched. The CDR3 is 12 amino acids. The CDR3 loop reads CASTGVGETQYF. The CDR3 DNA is TGTGCCAGTACAGGGGTGGGGGAGACCCAGTACTTC.

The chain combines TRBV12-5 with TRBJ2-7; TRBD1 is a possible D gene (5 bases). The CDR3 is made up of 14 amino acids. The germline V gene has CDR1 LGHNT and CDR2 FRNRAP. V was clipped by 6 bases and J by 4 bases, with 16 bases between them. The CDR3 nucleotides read TGTGCTAGTGGCCCTCTTGACAGAGAGTACGAGCAGTACTTC. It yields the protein CASGPLDREYEQYF.

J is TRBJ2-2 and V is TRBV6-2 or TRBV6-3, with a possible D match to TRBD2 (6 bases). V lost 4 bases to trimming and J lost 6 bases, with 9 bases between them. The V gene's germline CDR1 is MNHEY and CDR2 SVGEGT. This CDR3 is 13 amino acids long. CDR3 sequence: CASSWGESGELFF. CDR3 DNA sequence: TGTGCCAGCAGTTGGGGGGAGTCCGGGGAGCTGTTTTTT.

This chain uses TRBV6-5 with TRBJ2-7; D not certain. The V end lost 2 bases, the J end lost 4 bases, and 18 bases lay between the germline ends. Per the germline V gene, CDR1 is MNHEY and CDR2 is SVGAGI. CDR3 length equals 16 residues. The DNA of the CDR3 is TGTGCCAGCAGTTACCCGCTCGGGCGATTAGGATACGAGCAGTACTTC. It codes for CASSYPLGRLGYEQYF.

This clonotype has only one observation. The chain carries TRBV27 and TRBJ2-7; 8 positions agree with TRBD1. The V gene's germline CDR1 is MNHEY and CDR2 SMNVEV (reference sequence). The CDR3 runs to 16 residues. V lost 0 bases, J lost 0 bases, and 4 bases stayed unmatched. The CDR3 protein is CASSLSKGTGSYEQYF. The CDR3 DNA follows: TGTGCCAGCAGTTTATCGAAAGGGACAGGCTCCTACGAGCAGTACTTC.

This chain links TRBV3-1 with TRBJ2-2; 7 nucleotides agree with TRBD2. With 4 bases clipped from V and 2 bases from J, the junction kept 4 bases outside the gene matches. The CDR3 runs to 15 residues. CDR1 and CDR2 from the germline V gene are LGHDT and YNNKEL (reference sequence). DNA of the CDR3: TGTGCCAGCAGCCCCCTAGCGGTTAACACCGGGGAGCTGTTTTTT. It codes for CASSPLAVNTGELFF.

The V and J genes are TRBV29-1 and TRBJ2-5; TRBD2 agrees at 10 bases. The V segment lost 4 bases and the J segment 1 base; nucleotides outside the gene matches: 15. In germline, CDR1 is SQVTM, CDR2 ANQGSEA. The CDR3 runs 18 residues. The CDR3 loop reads CSVAPLGGLAGVQETQYF. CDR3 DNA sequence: TGCAGCGTTGCCCCCTTGGGGGGGCTAGCGGGAGTCCAAGAGACCCAGTACTTC.

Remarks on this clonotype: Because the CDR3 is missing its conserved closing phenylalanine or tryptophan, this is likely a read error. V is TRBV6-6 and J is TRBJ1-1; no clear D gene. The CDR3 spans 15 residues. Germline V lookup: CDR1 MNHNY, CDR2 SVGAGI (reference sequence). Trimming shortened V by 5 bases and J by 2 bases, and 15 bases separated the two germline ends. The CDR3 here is CASSANFAGNTEAFS. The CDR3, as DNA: TGTGCCAGCAGTGCCAATTTTGCCGGAAACACTGAAGCTTTCTCT.

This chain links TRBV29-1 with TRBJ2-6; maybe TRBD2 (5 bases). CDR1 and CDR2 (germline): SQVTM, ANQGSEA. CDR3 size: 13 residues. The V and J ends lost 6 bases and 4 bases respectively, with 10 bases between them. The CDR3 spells CSVVATGANVLTF. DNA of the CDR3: TGCAGCGTCGTAGCGACAGGGGCCAACGTCCTGACTTTC.

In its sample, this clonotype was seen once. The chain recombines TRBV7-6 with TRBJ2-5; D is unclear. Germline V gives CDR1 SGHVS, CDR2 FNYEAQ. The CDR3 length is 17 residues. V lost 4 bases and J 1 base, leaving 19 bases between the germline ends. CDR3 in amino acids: CASSSYTIGLGQETQYF. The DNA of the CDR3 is TGTGCCAGCAGCTCCTATACTATAGGCCTGGGCCAAGAGACCCAGTACTTC.

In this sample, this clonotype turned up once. The CDR3 region is CASSYSAGAETQYF. CDR3 in DNA: TGTGCCAGCAGTTACTCGGCAGGGGCAGAGACCCAGTACTTC. The genes are TRBV6-5 and TRBJ2-5; TRBD1 is a possible D gene (6 bases). V lost 0 bases and J lost 4, with 9 bases in between. Germline V CDR1 and CDR2: MNHEY, SVGAGI. The CDR3 consists of 14 residues.

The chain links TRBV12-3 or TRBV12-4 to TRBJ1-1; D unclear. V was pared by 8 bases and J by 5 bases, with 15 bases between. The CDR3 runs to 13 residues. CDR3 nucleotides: TGTGCCAGCTCACCTCAAGCAGGTACTGAAGCTTTCTTT. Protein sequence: CASSPQAGTEAFF.